The next 19 T cell receptor beta chains were all read from a single sample in a study of graft-versus-host responses after intestinal transplantation. No antigen has been assigned to these receptors. Profiled with immunoSEQ multiplex PCR; TCRdb holds only in-frame clones, not every one. The sample records 80,000 to 100,000 clones, roughly 91% being singletons. Sequencing used unstimulated CD4+ T cells sorted from spleen or lymph node cells, obtained before transplant. The source of these receptors is a human donor who was the organ donor for an intestinal transplant.

The chain links TRBV4-2 to TRBJ1-5, with D maybe TRBD1 (6 bases). CDR1 and CDR2 from the germline V gene are LGHNA and YNFKEQ. The CDR3 sequence is 16 residues long. The germline V and J ends were trimmed by 0 bases and 1 base, with 10 bases remaining between them. CDR3 DNA sequence: TGTGCCAGCAGCCAAGACCCAGGGGTAAGCAATCAGCCCCAGCATTTT. This sequence encodes CASSQDPGVSNQPQHF.

This chain links TRBV7-3 with TRBJ2-1; the match to TRBD1 covers 8 bases. The V gene end was trimmed by 4 bases and the J gene end by 4 bases; junction bases not matched to a gene: 18. Germline V gene data show CDR1 as SGHTA and CDR2 as FQGTGA. The CDR3 totals 19 residues. The CDR3 nucleotides are TGTGCCAGCAGCTATGGACAGGGTCGAGGAATGGGGCCTTACAATGAGCAGTTCTTC. This codes for CASSYGQGRGMGPYNEQFF.

V is TRBV5-3 and J is TRBJ2-5, with D maybe TRBD2 (6 bases). TRBV5-3 is recorded as an ORF, its role being uncertain. V was shortened by 1 base and J by 2 bases, with 15 bases between the two germline ends. The CDR3 consists of 16 residues. The DNA for the CDR3 is TGTGCCAGAAGCTTGTGGGGGGATGGGTCGCAAGAGACCCAGTACTTC. Its translation: CARSLWGDGSQETQYF.

This sequence joins TRBV4-2 and TRBJ2-3, with TRBD2 matching 7 bases. This CDR3 region has 16 residues. CDR1 and CDR2 (germline): LGHNA, YNFKEQ. The ends lost 3 bases at V and 3 bases at J; junction bases unmatched: 9. The DNA for the CDR3 is TGTGCCAGCAGCCAGTCAAAGCGGGGAGGAACAGATACGCAGTATTTT. It encodes CASSQSKRGGTDTQYF.

This chain links TRBV4-1 with TRBJ2-1; possibly TRBD1 for D (6 bases). CDR3 size: 16 residues. Trimming pared 1 base from V and 3 bases from J, leaving 13 bases between. Per germline, CDR1 MGHRA and CDR2 YSYEKL. In DNA, the CDR3 is TGCGCCAGCAGCCAAGGATGGGACACCTACTACAATGAGCAGTTCTTC. It codes for CASSQGWDTYYNEQFF.

V usage is TRBV7-9 and J usage is TRBJ2-2, with D possibly TRBD2 on 5 matching bases. The CDR3 has 13 amino acids. The germline gives CDR1 SEHNR, CDR2 FQNEAQ (reference sequence). V was pared by 1 base and J by 8 bases, with 8 bases between. CDR3: CASSLVREGELFF. The CDR3 region has the DNA TGTGCCAGCAGCTTAGTGAGGGAAGGGGAGCTGTTTTTT.

As concerns this clone: Other DNA sequences of this sample code for an identical CDR3. The gene calls are TRBV7-2 and TRBJ2-7; a possible D gene is TRBD2 (5 bases). This CDR3 has 13 residues. Trimming stripped 1 base from V and 2 bases from J, with 6 bases between. In germline, CDR1 is SGHTA, CDR2 FQGNSA. CDR3: CASSLGTAYEQYF. The CDR3 nucleotides are TGTGCCAGCAGCTTAGGGACTGCCTACGAGCAGTACTTC. Full variable domain (outside the CDR3, taken from reference TRBV7-2 and TRBJ2-7): GAGVSQSPSNKVTEKGKDVELRCDPISGHTALYWYRQSLGQGLEFLIYFQGNSAPDKSGLPSDRFSAERTGGSVSTLTIQRTQQEDSAVYLCASSLGTAYEQYFGPGTRLTVT.

The chain is built from TRBV7-2 and TRBJ1-2; 7 positions agree with TRBD1. V lost 7 bases, J lost 3 bases, and 8 bases stayed unmatched. Germline CDR1 is SGHTA and CDR2 is FQGNSA. This CDR3 is 14 amino acids long. The chain's CDR3 is CASTKSDRYYGYTF. The CDR3 nucleotides are TGTGCCAGCACCAAGTCGGACAGGTACTATGGCTACACCTTC.

The chain is built from TRBV29-1 and TRBJ2-4; possibly TRBD2 for D (6 bases). Germline V gives CDR1 SQVTM, CDR2 ANQGSEA. CDR3 length: 15 amino acids. Trimming cost V 3 bases and J 3 bases, with 15 bases left between them. The CDR3: CSVEGVHGGKNIQYF. As DNA, the CDR3 is TGCAGCGTTGAGGGGGTTCACGGGGGCAAAAACATTCAGTACTTC.

The rearrangement uses TRBV30 and TRBJ2-7; 9 bases match TRBD2. Germline V lookup: CDR1 GTSNPN, CDR2 SVGIG (reference sequence). This CDR3 contains 13 residues. V lost 1 base to trimming and J lost 2 bases; unmatched junction nucleotides: 0. The CDR3 region is CAWSGLAAYEQYF. CDR3 DNA sequence: TGTGCCTGGAGTGGACTAGCGGCCTACGAGCAGTACTTC.

V and J are TRBV5-4 and TRBJ2-7; 11 bases match TRBD2. V gave up 4 bases and J gave up 7 bases; unmatched junction bases: 10. The CDR3 runs 15 residues. CDR1 is SGHNT and CDR2 is YYREEE in the germline V gene (reference sequence). The CDR3 nucleotides are TGTGCCAGCAGCCCGGGACTAGCGGAACCTGCGGAGCAGTACTTC. It specifies CASSPGLAEPAEQYF.

The J gene is TRBJ1-3, the V gene TRBV30, with D unresolved. The CDR3 extends over 14 amino acids. The germline V gene has CDR1 GTSNPN and CDR2 SVGIG (reference sequence). V lost 1 base and J lost 0, with 7 bases in between. CDR3 loop: CAWSAQSSGNTIYF. In DNA form, the CDR3 reads TGTGCCTGGAGTGCACAGAGCTCTGGAAACACCATATATTTT.

This clone was recorded only once. The chain is built from TRBV4-2 and TRBJ1-5; 11 bases align to TRBD1. Germline CDR1 is LGHNA and CDR2 is YNFKEQ. The trim removed 3 bases at V and 4 bases at J, leaving 2 bases unmatched. The CDR3 totals 15 residues. The CDR3 region is CASSQGQGENQPQHF. The CDR3, as DNA: TGTGCCAGCAGCCAGGGACAGGGGGAAAATCAGCCCCAGCATTTT.

This sequence joins TRBV4-1 and TRBJ2-1; D possibly corresponds to TRBD1 (6 bases). The CDR3 sequence is 14 residues long. Trimming shortened V by 8 bases and J by 2 bases, and 13 bases separated the two germline ends. CDR1 MGHRA and CDR2 YSYEKL come from the germline V gene. CDR3 protein: CASQKNRAYNEQFF. In DNA form, the CDR3 reads TGCGCCAGCCAAAAAAACAGGGCCTACAATGAGCAGTTCTTC.

The rearrangement joins TRBV5-4 to TRBJ2-5; 8 bases align to TRBD2. This CDR3 is 14 amino acids long. With V trimmed by 2 bases and J by 7 bases, 7 bases remained unmatched. Germline loops: CDR1 SGHNT, CDR2 YYREEE (reference sequence). CDR3 nucleotides: TGTGCCAGCAGCTTCCGACGGGAGGGAGGGACCCAGTACTTC. This encodes CASSFRREGGTQYF.

The DNA for the CDR3 is TGTGCCAGCAGTTTATCCTGGACAGGTCGAAACACCATATATTTT. It translates to CASSLSWTGRNTIYF. The J gene is TRBJ1-3, the V gene TRBV27, with 7 bases that match TRBD1. The CDR3 covers 15 residues. The germline V gene encodes CDR1 MNHEY and CDR2 SMNVEV (reference sequence). The trim removed 0 bases at V and 5 bases at J, leaving 4 bases unmatched.

The chain couples TRBV18 to TRBJ2-5; 12 nucleotides align to TRBD2. This CDR3 has 15 amino acids. Trimming removed 6 bases from V and 4 bases from J; junction bases left unmatched: 6. Germline V gene data show CDR1 as KGHSH and CDR2 as LQKENI. The CDR3 reads CASSLAGGLGETQYF. CDR3 sequence (DNA): TGTGCCAGCTCCCTAGCGGGGGGGCTGGGAGAGACCCAGTACTTC.

This clone has more than one count but fewer than ten. The J gene is TRBJ1-1, the V gene TRBV7-2, with D maybe TRBD1 (6 bases). CDR3 length: 14 amino acids. Deletions cut 2 bases from V and 1 base from J, with 8 bases between. The germline gives CDR1 SGHTA, CDR2 FQGNSA. CDR3 DNA: TGTGCCAGCAGCTTAACACAGGGGAACACTGAAGCTTTCTTT. Encoded protein: CASSLTQGNTEAFF.

This chain connects TRBV19 to TRBJ2-1; 10 bases match TRBD2. The CDR3 extends over 12 amino acids. Germline V gives CDR1 LNHDA, CDR2 SQIVND (reference sequence). Losses at the gene ends were 4 bases for V and 14 bases for J; bases not matched to a gene: 5. DNA for the CDR3: TGTGCCAGTAGTAGATCCGGGACTAGCGAGTTCTTC. As protein: CASSRSGTSEFF.